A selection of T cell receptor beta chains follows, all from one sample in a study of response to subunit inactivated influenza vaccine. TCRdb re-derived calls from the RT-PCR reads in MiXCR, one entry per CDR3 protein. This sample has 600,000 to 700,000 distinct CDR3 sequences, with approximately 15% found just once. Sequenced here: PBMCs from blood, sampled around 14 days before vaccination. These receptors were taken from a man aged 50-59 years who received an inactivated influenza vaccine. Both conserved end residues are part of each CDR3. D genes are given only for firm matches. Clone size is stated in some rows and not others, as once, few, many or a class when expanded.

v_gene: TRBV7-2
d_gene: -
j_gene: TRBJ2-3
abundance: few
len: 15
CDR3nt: TGTGCCAGCAGCTTAGTAGTGGCGGGAATGGATACGCAGTATTTT
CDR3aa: CASSLVVAGMDTQYF

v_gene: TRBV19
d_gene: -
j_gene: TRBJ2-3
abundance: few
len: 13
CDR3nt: TGTGCCAGTAGGATTACCAACACAGATACGCAGTATTTT
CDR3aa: CASRITNTDTQYF

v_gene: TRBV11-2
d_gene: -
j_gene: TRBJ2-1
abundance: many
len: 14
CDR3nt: TGTGCCAGCAGCTTAGTTTATCCGGGCAGCGAGCAGTTCTTC
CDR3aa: CASSLVYPGSEQFF

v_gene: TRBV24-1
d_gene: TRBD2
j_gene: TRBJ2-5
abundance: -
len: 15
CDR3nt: TGTGCCACCAGTGAGACGGCTAGCGGGGCTGGGACCCAGTACTTC
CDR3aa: CATSETASGAGTQYF

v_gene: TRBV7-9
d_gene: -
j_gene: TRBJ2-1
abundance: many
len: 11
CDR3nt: TGTGCCAGCAACCGTTACAATGAGCAGTTCTTC
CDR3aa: CASNRYNEQFF

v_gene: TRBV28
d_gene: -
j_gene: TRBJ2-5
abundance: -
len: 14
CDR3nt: TGTGCCAGCAGTACAATCGGGGACCAAGAGACCCAGTACTTC
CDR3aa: CASSTIGDQETQYF

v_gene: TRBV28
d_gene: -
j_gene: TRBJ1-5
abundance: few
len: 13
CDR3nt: TGTGCCAGCAGACCTAAGGGACCGAAGGCCCCGCATTTT
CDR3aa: CASRPKGPKAPHF

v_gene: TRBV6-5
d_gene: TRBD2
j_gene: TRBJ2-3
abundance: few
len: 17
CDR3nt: TGTGCCAGCAGTTATGGTGTTAGCGGGAGGGCCGGGCATACGCAGTATTTT
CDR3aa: CASSYGVSGRAGHTQYF

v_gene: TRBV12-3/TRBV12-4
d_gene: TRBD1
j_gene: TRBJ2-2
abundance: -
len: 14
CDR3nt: TGTGCCAGCAGTTTCCGGGACAGGGGCCGGGAGCTGTTTTTT
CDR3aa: CASSFRDRGRELFF

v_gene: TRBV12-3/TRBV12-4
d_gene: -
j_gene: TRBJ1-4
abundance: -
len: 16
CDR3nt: TGTGCCAGCAGCTTTTTCCGGGACACGGCTAATGAAAAACTGTTTTTT
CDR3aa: CASSFFRDTANEKLFF

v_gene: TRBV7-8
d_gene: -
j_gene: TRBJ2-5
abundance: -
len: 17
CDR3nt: TGTGCCAGCAGCTTCGGTAGGGGGACCAACCTTGGAGAGACCCAGTACTTC
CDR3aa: CASSFGRGTNLGETQYF

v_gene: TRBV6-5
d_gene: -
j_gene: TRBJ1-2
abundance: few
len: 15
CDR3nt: TGTGCCAGCAGTTACGGAGGAGATCCTCACTATGGCTACACCTTC
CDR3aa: CASSYGGDPHYGYTF

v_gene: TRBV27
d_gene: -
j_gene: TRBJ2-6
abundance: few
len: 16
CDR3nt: TGTGCCAGCAGTTTATCCTCCCTCTCTGGGGCCAACGTCCTGACTTTC
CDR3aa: CASSLSSLSGANVLTF

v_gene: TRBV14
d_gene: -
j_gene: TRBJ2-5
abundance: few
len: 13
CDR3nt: TGTGCCAGCAGCCAAGCCGTAATCGGGACCCAGTACTTC
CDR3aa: CASSQAVIGTQYF

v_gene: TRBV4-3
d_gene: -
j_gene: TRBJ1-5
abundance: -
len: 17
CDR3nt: TGCGCCAGCAGCCAAGATTGGGGTCAGCCAAACGGGCAGCCCCAGCATTTT
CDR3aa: CASSQDWGQPNGQPQHF

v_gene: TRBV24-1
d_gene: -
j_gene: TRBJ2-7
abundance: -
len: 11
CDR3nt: TGTGCCACCAGTGATTATAGGGAGCAGTACTTC
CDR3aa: CATSDYREQYF

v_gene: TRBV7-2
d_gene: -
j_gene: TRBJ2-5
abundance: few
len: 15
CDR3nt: TGTGCCAGCAGCTATCAAGTCGGACAGCAAGAGACCCAGTACTTC
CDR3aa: CASSYQVGQQETQYF

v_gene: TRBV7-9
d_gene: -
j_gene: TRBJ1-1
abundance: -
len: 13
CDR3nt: TGTGCCAGCAGCTTGGGGATGAAGACTGAAGCTTTCTTT
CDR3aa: CASSLGMKTEAFF

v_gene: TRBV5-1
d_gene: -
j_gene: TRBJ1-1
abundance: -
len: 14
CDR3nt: TGCGCCAGCAGCTACAGAAGACCGGACACTGAAGCTTTCTTT
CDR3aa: CASSYRRPDTEAFF

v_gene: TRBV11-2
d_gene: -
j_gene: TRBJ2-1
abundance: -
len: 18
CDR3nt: TGTGCCAGCAGCGCGGCGCCCTCCGGGACCACGACCTACAATGAGCAGTTCTTC
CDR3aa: CASSAAPSGTTTYNEQFF

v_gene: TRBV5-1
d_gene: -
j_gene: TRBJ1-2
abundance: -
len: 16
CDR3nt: TGCGCCAGCAGCTTGGGAGTGCTAACCCCGACCTATGGCTACACCTTC
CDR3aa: CASSLGVLTPTYGYTF

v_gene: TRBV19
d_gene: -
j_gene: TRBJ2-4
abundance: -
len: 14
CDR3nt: TGTGCCAGCTCGGAGGGCCGAAATAAAAACATTCAGTACTTC
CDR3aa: CASSEGRNKNIQYF

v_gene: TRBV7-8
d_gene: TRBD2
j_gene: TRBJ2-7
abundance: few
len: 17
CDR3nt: TGTGCCAGCAGCTTAGCGCCTTGGCCTAGCGGGAGCAACGAGCAGTACTTC
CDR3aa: CASSLAPWPSGSNEQYF

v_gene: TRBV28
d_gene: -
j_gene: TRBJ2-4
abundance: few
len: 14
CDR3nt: TGTGCCCCCGTCGGGAGACTAGCCAAAAACATTCAGTACTTC
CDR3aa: CAPVGRLAKNIQYF

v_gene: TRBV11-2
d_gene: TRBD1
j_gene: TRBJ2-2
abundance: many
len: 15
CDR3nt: TGTGCCAGCAGAAGACAGGGGGCGAGCACCGGGGAGCTGTTTTTT
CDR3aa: CASRRQGASTGELFF

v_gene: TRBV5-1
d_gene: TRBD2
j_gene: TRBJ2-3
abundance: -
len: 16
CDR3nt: TGCGCCAGCAGCTTGGTGAGCGGGGCTGGAACAGATACGCAGTATTTT
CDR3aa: CASSLVSGAGTDTQYF